Presented here are 19 T cell receptor beta chains from one specimen sequenced in a study of cytomegalovirus exposure and HLA in healthy donors. PCR used 60 Vbeta primers and 13 Jbeta primers. Clones were sequenced by immunoSEQ multiplex PCR, and TCRdb holds only the in-frame ones, with some missing. The repertoire holds 130,000 or so clones, with approximately 80% as singletons. Sequenced sample: PBMCs. These TCRs come from a male donor in good health and CMV-seropositive.

The chain uses TRBV6-1 and TRBJ2-7; TRBD1 is a possible D gene (5 bases). Trimming stripped 5 bases from V and 2 bases from J, with 16 bases between. The CDR3 loop spans 15 amino acids. Germline V CDR1 and CDR2: MNHNS, SASEGT. As DNA, the CDR3 is TGTGCCAGCAGTCAAAATTACAGGTTAGCCTACGAGCAGTACTTC. Its translation is CASSQNYRLAYEQYF.

The chain joins TRBV28 to TRBJ2-7, with D perhaps TRBD1 (5 bases). The CDR3 is 12 amino acids. The germline V gene has CDR1 MDHEN and CDR2 SYDVKM. With 7 bases removed from V and 2 bases from J, the gap between germline ends came to 9 bases. This CDR3 is CASKDRPYEQYF. The CDR3 DNA follows: TGTGCCAGCAAAGACAGACCCTACGAGCAGTACTTC.

The chain's CDR3 is CASSPGQGARANTEAFF. The CDR3 region has the DNA TGTGCCAGCTCACCGGGACAGGGGGCGAGAGCGAACACTGAAGCTTTCTTT. This chain uses TRBV18 with TRBJ1-1, with 12 nucleotides matching TRBD1. The CDR3 sequence is 17 residues long. The V gene end was trimmed by 3 bases and the J gene end by 1 base; junction bases not matched to a gene: 6. Germline CDR1 reads KGHSH; CDR2 reads LQKENI. Using reference TRBV18 and TRBJ1-1 for the parts outside the CDR3, the full variable domain is NAGVMQNPRHLVRRRGQEARLRCSPMKGHSHVYWYRQLPEEGLKFMVYLQKENIIDESGMPKERFSAEFPKEGPSILRIQQVVRGDSAAYFCASSPGQGARANTEAFFGQGTRLTVV.

This clone was found a few times. The chain is built from TRBV5-6 and TRBJ2-3; 9 positions agree with TRBD1. V trimming: 4 bases; J trimming: 2 bases; junction bases outside the gene matches: 5. Germline V gives CDR1 SGHDT, CDR2 YYEEEE. The CDR3 spans 15 residues. CDR3 loop: CASSRRTGATDTQYF. CDR3 DNA sequence: TGTGCCAGCAGCCGGCGGACAGGGGCCACAGATACGCAGTATTTT.

The chain recombines TRBV19 with TRBJ1-1, with D perhaps TRBD1 (5 bases). V was shortened by 7 bases and J by 2 bases, with 14 bases between the two germline ends. The CDR3 has 14 residues. Germline assignment: CDR1 LNHDA and CDR2 SQIVND (reference sequence). Here the CDR3 reads CASISGRANTEAFF. The CDR3 nucleotides read TGTGCCAGTATATCCGGCAGGGCTAACACTGAAGCTTTCTTT.

This rearrangement joins TRBV14 to TRBJ1-6, with D unresolved. V gave up 1 base and J gave up 14 bases, with 15 bases separating them. The CDR3 is made up of 14 amino acids. Germline V gene lookup returns CDR1 SGHDN and CDR2 FVKESK. The CDR3 spells CASSQVSSSLTLHF. The CDR3 nucleotides are TGTGCCAGCAGCCAAGTTTCTTCCTCTTTAACCCTCCACTTT.

On this clone: A read error may produce the germline difference seen at one junction end. The chain employs TRBV28 and TRBJ1-4, with 8 bases fitting TRBD1. The CDR3 is made up of 16 amino acids. CDR1 is MDHEN and CDR2 is SYDVKM in the germline V gene. As DNA, the CDR3 is TGTGCCAGCAGCTTATCCGGACAGGGCGGTAATGAAAAACTGTTTTTT. Translated, it gives CASSLSGQGGNEKLFF.

The chain links TRBV7-9 to TRBJ1-3; D is undetermined. The CDR3 sequence is 13 residues long. V was pared by 3 bases and J by 2 bases, with 5 bases between. Germline V lookup: CDR1 SEHNR, CDR2 FQNEAQ (reference sequence). CDR3 protein: CASSLRTGNTIYF. Written as DNA, the CDR3 is TGTGCCAGCAGCTTGAGGACTGGAAACACCATATATTTT.

The V and J genes are TRBV11-1 and TRBJ2-6; TRBD1 aligns across 9 bases. V lost 5 bases, J lost 4 bases, and 12 bases stayed unmatched. The CDR3 covers 18 residues. Germline lookup yields CDR1 SGHAT and CDR2 FQDESV (reference sequence). The CDR3, as DNA: TGTGCCAGCAGCGCCTTCGGACAGGGGATTGAGGGGGCCAACGTCCTGACTTTC. It codes for CASSAFGQGIEGANVLTF.

Comment on this clone: The junction differs from germline at one of its ends, possibly a read error. Here the CDR3 reads CSSSLAQGGLWTDTQYF. The CDR3, as DNA: TGTTCCAGCAGCTTAGCCCAAGGGGGCCTTTGGACAGATACGCAGTATTTT. The V gene is TRBV7-9, the J gene TRBJ2-3; TRBD1 agrees at 7 bases. CDR3 length: 17 residues. Germline loops: CDR1 SEHNR, CDR2 FQNEAQ (reference sequence).

The chain is built from TRBV5-6 and TRBJ2-5; no firm D call. V gave up 4 bases and J gave up 2 bases, with 9 bases separating them. The CDR3 contains 13 residues. Germline assignment: CDR1 SGHDT and CDR2 YYEEEE. As DNA, the CDR3 is TGTGCCAGCAGCCATGCCGGGCAAGAGACCCAGTACTTC. Its translation: CASSHAGQETQYF.

This chain connects TRBV4-1 to TRBJ1-5, with 8 bases lining up with TRBD1. Germline CDR1 reads MGHRA; CDR2 reads YSYEKL. The V and J ends lost 0 bases and 2 bases, in that order; junction bases with no gene match: 6. The CDR3 runs to 17 residues. The CDR3 is CASSQDGQGYGNQPQHF. CDR3 sequence (DNA): TGCGCCAGCAGCCAAGATGGACAGGGATATGGCAATCAGCCCCAGCATTTT.

V gene TRBV28 combines with J gene TRBJ2-5; 7 nucleotides align to TRBD2. The CDR3 is 15 amino acids. Germline V gene data show CDR1 as MDHEN and CDR2 as SYDVKM. V trimming: 5 bases; J trimming: 4 bases; junction bases outside the gene matches: 10. As DNA, the CDR3 is TGTGCCAGCAGTCACCCCCGGGGAGGGTTAGAGACCCAGTACTTC. Protein product: CASSHPRGGLETQYF.

The rearrangement links TRBV13 to TRBJ2-7; possible D gene TRBD1, 5 bases. The CDR3 runs to 13 residues. The germline V gene encodes CDR1 PRHDT and CDR2 FYEKMQ (reference sequence). Trimming stripped 6 bases from V and 5 bases from J, with 14 bases between. CDR3 in amino acids: CASSTQGLDEQYF. The CDR3 region has the DNA TGTGCCAGCAGTACCCAGGGTTTGGACGAGCAGTACTTC.

In this sample, this clone turned up once. CDR3 coding DNA: TGCGCCAGCAGCTCTACGGGAGGGCACACCGGGGAGCTGTTTTTT. Protein: CASSSTGGHTGELFF. This chain connects TRBV5-1 to TRBJ2-2, with 8 bases identical to TRBD2. With 3 bases clipped from V and 3 bases from J, the junction kept 4 bases outside the gene matches. Germline V lookup: CDR1 SGHRS, CDR2 YFSETQ. The CDR3 runs to 15 residues. Full variable domain (missing parts from reference TRBV5-1 and TRBJ2-2): KAGVTQTPRYLIKTRGQQVTLSCSPISGHRSVSWYQQTPGQGLQFLFEYFSETQRNKGNFPGRFSGRQFSNSRSEMNVSTLELGDSALYLCASSSTGGHTGELFFGEGSRLTVL.

V usage is TRBV19 and J usage is TRBJ2-1, with D uncertain. Germline V lookup: CDR1 LNHDA, CDR2 SQIVND (reference sequence). This CDR3 region has 11 residues. Trimming cost V 5 bases and J 7 bases, with 6 bases left between them. The CDR3 DNA reads as TGTGCCAGTAGTCGACAAAATGAGCAGTTCTTC. Translating it yields CASSRQNEQFF.

The chain employs TRBV6-5 and TRBJ2-7; 7 bases fit TRBD1. The CDR3 consists of 14 residues. The V gene's germline CDR1 is MNHEY and CDR2 SVGAGI. The junction had 6 bases not matched to a gene; V was cut back by 6 bases and J by 1 base. The CDR3 protein is CASSLRDSSYEQYF. The CDR3 DNA reads TGTGCCAGCAGCCTTCGGGACAGTTCCTACGAGCAGTACTTC.

In this sample, this clone turned up a few times. The rearrangement uses TRBV5-4 and TRBJ2-7; 8 nucleotides match TRBD2. The V segment lost 4 bases and the J segment 4 bases; nucleotides outside the gene matches: 7. Germline values: CDR1 SGHNT, CDR2 YYREEE (reference sequence). The CDR3 is 14 residues long. CDR3 amino acids: CASSIATSAYEQYF. In DNA form, the CDR3 reads TGTGCCAGCAGCATAGCGACTAGCGCGTACGAGCAGTACTTC.

The chain is built from TRBV7-2 and TRBJ1-1; no reliable D call. The CDR3 is 13 amino acids. Trimming left V 3 bases short and J 4 bases short, with 9 bases between. In germline, CDR1 is SGHTA, CDR2 FQGNSA. The CDR3 is CASSFRSPTEAFF. The CDR3 DNA reads TGTGCCAGCAGCTTTAGGAGCCCCACTGAAGCTTTCTTT.